The present entry profiles one T cell receptor (beta chain) with its context. Its antigen is not identified. Donors were healthy Finnish babies undergoing corrective operations for congenital heart defects. Only four of the eight donors provided a 0.5-1 mL blood sample. Genomic DNA was extracted from every available blood leukocyte. This entry belongs to a study of human thymus T cells. Overall study results and limits: An apparent bias in V and J gene usage was seen in thymic and blood repertoires.

V was pared by 4 bases and J by 0 bases, with 10 bases between. The CDR3 is made up of 14 amino acids. CDR1 and CDR2 from the germline V gene are SGHRS and YFSETQ. Using immunoSEQ multiplex PCR, the repertoire was profiled, and TCRdb retains in-frame clones only, with some absent. The data contain over 35,000 clones, over 85% of them singletons. The material sequenced was blood. V and J are TRBV5-1 and TRBJ2-5; D might be TRBD1 (5 bases). The clonotype originates from a boy younger than two with a congenital heart defect but otherwise immunologically healthy. CDR3 sequence (DNA): TGCGCCAGCAGCCGCAGGGCGGACCAAGAGACCCAGTACTTC. As protein: CASSRRADQETQYF.